This TCR beta chain was captured by sequencing in a study of shared clonotypes between healthy human individuals. Naive-designated CD8 cells lacked CD45RO, were positively enriched for CCR7, and omitted terminally differentiated effector memory CD45RA+ cells. Germline CDR1 and CDR2: MNHEY and SMNVEV (reference sequence). V lost 3 bases and J lost 2; bases outside the gene matches: 1. This CDR3 comprises 14 residues. Profiling relied on immunoSEQ multiplex PCR, and the TCRdb table lists in-frame clones only, not all of them. This sample has under 850,000 clones, with 85% to 95% found just once. About this clone: Other DNA sequences in this sample translate to the same CDR3.

The rearrangement links TRBV27 to TRBJ1-2; 9 bases align to TRBD1. Sequencing was done on a sample of naive CD8+ T cells sorted from blood. The TCR sequence derives from a man aged 25-45 years in good health. This chain's CDR3 is CASSLGTGNYGYTF. CDR3 in DNA: TGTGCCAGCAGTTTGGGGACAGGGAACTATGGCTACACCTTC.